Presented here are 12 T cell receptor beta chains from one specimen sequenced in a study of blood T cell repertoires in COVID-19. Measured with immunoSEQ multiplex PCR; TCRdb has only the in-frame clones, and not every one. The data show about 28,000 clones, about nine tenths seen once. Source material: peripheral blood. The receptors come from a man between 60 and 70 years old with active COVID-19.

The chain links TRBV15 to TRBJ2-7; 11 nucleotides line up with TRBD1. This CDR3 region has 15 residues. Germline assignment: CDR1 LNHNV and CDR2 YYDKDF (reference sequence). The J segment lost 2 bases and the V segment lost 3 bases, leaving 3 bases of the junction unmatched. This CDR3 is CATSRGTGGTYEQYF. CDR3 DNA: TGTGCCACCAGCAGGGGGACAGGGGGTACCTACGAGCAGTACTTC.

Turning to this clone: A junction end diverges from the germline sequence, so it may reflect a read error. The chain combines TRBV5-1 with TRBJ2-7; 8 bases agree with TRBD1. Germline values: CDR1 SGHRS, CDR2 YFSETQ. This CDR3 is 14 amino acids long. CDR3 in amino acids: CASSLGQEIDEQYF. Here the CDR3 DNA reads TGCGCCAGCAGTTTGGGACAGGAAATCGACGAGCAGTACTTC.

The chain links TRBV7-2 to TRBJ2-1; 13 bases are shared with TRBD2. The junction had 8 bases not matched to a gene; V was cut back by 3 bases and J by 9 bases. Per the germline V gene, CDR1 is SGHTA and CDR2 is FQGNSA. CDR3 size: 16 residues. The CDR3 reads CASSFVTSGGAGEQFF. The CDR3 DNA reads as TGTGCCAGCAGCTTTGTCACTAGCGGGGGGGCGGGTGAGCAGTTCTTC.

The rearrangement uses TRBV5-1 and TRBJ2-3; 7 bases fit TRBD2. The V segment lost 3 bases and the J segment 1 base; nucleotides outside the gene matches: 5. Looked up from germline, CDR1 is SGHRS and CDR2 is YFSETQ. The length of the CDR3 is 15 residues. CDR3 loop: CASSSAAGGTDTQYF. The CDR3, as DNA: TGCGCCAGCAGCTCGGCGGCGGGGGGCACAGATACGCAGTATTTT.

This clone was seen a single time. This rearrangement joins TRBV13 to TRBJ1-3; TRBD1 aligns across 7 bases. The length of the CDR3 is 16 residues. Trimming at V came to 1 base and at J to 1 base, leaving 4 bases not matched to a gene. Germline V CDR1 and CDR2: PRHDT, FYEKMQ (reference sequence). CDR3 DNA: TGTGCCAGCAGCTTAGTCCCAGGGGGTTCTGGAAACACCATATATTTT. It translates to CASSLVPGGSGNTIYF. The full variable domain, its missing parts supplied by reference TRBV13 and TRBJ1-3, is AAGVIQSPRHLIKEKRETATLKCYPIPRHDTVYWYQQGPGQDPQFLISFYEKMQSDKGSIPDRFSAQQFSDYHSELNMSSLELGDSALYFCASSLVPGGSGNTIYFGEGSWLTVV.

The V gene is TRBV2, the J gene TRBJ1-3; no reliable D call. Germline V CDR1 and CDR2: SNHLY, FYNNEI. Trimming stripped 6 bases from V and 2 bases from J, with 11 bases between. This CDR3 region has 14 residues. In DNA form, the CDR3 reads TGTGCCAGCAGCGAACGAGGTGCTGGAAACACCATATATTTT. It encodes CASSERGAGNTIYF. The full variable domain, completed using reference TRBV2 and TRBJ1-3, is EPEVTQTPSHQVTQMGQEVILRCVPISNHLYFYWYRQILGQKVEFLVSFYNNEISEKSEIFDDQFSVERPDGSNFTLKIRSTKLEDSAMYFCASSERGAGNTIYFGEGSWLTVV.

The chain joins TRBV10-3 to TRBJ2-7; TRBD2 might be the D (5 bases). The CDR3 contains 14 residues. Deletions cut 0 bases from V and 2 bases from J, with 8 bases between. CDR1 ENHRY and CDR2 SYGVKD come from the germline V gene. The CDR3 DNA sequence: TGTGCCATCAGTGAGTCCAGCGGCACCTACGAGCAGTACTTC. Translated, it gives CAISESSGTYEQYF.

This sequence joins TRBV18 and TRBJ1-3; D remains unclear. V lost 4 bases and J 0 bases, leaving 16 bases between the germline ends. The CDR3 covers 17 residues. The V gene's germline CDR1 is KGHSH and CDR2 LQKENI. The CDR3 nucleotides read TGTGCCAGCTCACTCCTAACAGATGGGAGCTCTGGAAACACCATATATTTT. It specifies CASSLLTDGSSGNTIYF.

The chain combines TRBV28 with TRBJ2-7, with 7 bases aligning to TRBD1. This CDR3 is 18 amino acids long. Germline-derived CDR1 and CDR2 are MDHEN and SYDVKM. The V segment lost 5 bases and the J segment 0 bases; nucleotides outside the gene matches: 16. The DNA for the CDR3 is TGTGCCAGCAGTGTGTTCATCGGGACAGCATCGAGCTCCTACGAGCAGTACTTC. Its translation is CASSVFIGTASSSYEQYF. Drawing the rest from reference TRBV28 and TRBJ2-7, the complete variable domain is DVKVTQSSRYLVKRTGEKVFLECVQDMDHENMFWYRQDPGLGLRLIYFSYDVKMKEKGDIPEGYSVSREKKERFSLILESASTNQTSMYLCASSVFIGTASSSYEQYFGPGTRLTVT.

V usage is TRBV5-1 and J usage is TRBJ1-1, with 8 positions matching TRBD1. In germline, CDR1 is SGHRS, CDR2 YFSETQ. This CDR3 region has 15 residues. Unmatched junction bases numbered 9, after V lost 3 bases and J lost 5 bases. The CDR3 region is CASSSEGQGGTEAFF. The DNA for the CDR3 is TGCGCCAGCAGCTCCGAAGGACAGGGTGGGACTGAAGCTTTCTTT. Full variable domain (remainder filled in from reference TRBV5-1 and TRBJ1-1): KAGVTQTPRYLIKTRGQQVTLSCSPISGHRSVSWYQQTPGQGLQFLFEYFSETQRNKGNFPGRFSGRQFSNSRSEMNVSTLELGDSALYLCASSSEGQGGTEAFFGQGTRLTVV.

CDR3 DNA sequence: TGTGCCAGCAGCTCGACAGAGTCCAACACTGAAGCTTTCTTT. Its translation: CASSSTESNTEAFF. The chain recombines TRBV5-4 with TRBJ1-1; possible D gene TRBD1, 5 bases. The CDR3 contains 14 residues. Germline lookup yields CDR1 SGHNT and CDR2 YYREEE (reference sequence). The V end was cut by 3 bases, the J end by 2 bases, with 11 bases between.

The rearrangement joins TRBV2 to TRBJ1-1; D gene unclear. V dropped 0 bases and J dropped 6 bases, with 11 bases sitting between them. This CDR3 is built from 14 residues. The germline V gene has CDR1 SNHLY and CDR2 FYNNEI. The CDR3 region is CASSEAPGYAEAFF. In nucleotides, the CDR3 is TGTGCCAGCAGTGAAGCGCCGGGATACGCTGAAGCTTTCTTT.